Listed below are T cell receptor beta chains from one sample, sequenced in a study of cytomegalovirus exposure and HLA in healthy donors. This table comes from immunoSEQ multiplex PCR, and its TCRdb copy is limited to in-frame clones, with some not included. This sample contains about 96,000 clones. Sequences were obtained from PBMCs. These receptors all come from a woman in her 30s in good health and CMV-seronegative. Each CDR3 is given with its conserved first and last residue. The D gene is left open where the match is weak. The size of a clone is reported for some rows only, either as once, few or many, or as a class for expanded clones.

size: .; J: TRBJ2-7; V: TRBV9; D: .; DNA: TGTGCCAGCAGCGTTGAACAGGGCCTTGGCGAGCAGTACTTC; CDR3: CASSVEQGLGEQYF
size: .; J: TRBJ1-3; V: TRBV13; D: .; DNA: TGTGCCAGCAGCTTCGGCCCAGGGGGAAACACCATATATTTT; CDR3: CASSFGPGGNTIYF
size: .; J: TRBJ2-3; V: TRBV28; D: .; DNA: TGTGCCAGTAGACAGGCCGGGGGCACAGATACGCAGTATTTT; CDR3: CASRQAGGTDTQYF
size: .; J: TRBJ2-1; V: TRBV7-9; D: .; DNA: TGTGCCAGCAGCTTAGGGGGGGGCACTGTGGATGAGCAGTTCTTC; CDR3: CASSLGGGTVDEQFF
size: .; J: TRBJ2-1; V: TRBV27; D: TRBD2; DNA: TGTGCCAGCAGTTTATCGATAGGCGGGAGGGCCGGTGATAATGAGCAGTTCTTC; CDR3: CASSLSIGGRAGDNEQFF
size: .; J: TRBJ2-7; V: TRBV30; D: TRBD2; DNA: TGTGCCTGGAGTCCCAGCGGGGGGCCTGGGTACTTC; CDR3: CAWSPSGGPGYF
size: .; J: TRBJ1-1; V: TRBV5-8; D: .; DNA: TGTGCCAGCAGCGAGGTCAGGGAAAAAGCTTTCTTT; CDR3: CASSEVREKAFF
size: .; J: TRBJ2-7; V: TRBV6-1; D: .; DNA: TGTGCCAGCAGGTTGGGCGGGGAAGCCGACGAGCAGTACTTC; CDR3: CASRLGGEADEQYF
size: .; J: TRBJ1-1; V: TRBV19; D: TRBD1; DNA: TGTGCCAGTCGACAGGGGGTACACATGAACACTGAAGCTTTCTTT; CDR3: CASRQGVHMNTEAFF
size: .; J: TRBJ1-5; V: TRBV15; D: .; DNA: TGTGCCACCAGCAGAGATCATGGACAGAAAAATCAGCCCCAGCATTTT; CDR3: CATSRDHGQKNQPQHF
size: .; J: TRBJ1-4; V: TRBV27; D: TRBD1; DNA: TGTGCCAGCAGTTTCCAAAAGGGGACAGCTAATGAAAAACTGTTTTTT; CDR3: CASSFQKGTANEKLFF
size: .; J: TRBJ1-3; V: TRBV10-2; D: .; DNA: TGCGCCAGCAGTGAAGGGGGGGATTTCTCTGGAAACACCATATATTTT; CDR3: CASSEGGDFSGNTIYF
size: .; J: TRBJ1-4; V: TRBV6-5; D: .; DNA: TGTGCCAGTAGAAAGCTACTACGTGAAAAACTGTTTTTT; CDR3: CASRKLLREKLFF
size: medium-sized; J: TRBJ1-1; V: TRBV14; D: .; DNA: TGTGCCAGCAGCCAAGTATCGACAGCCGAAGCTTTCTTT; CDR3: CASSQVSTAEAFF
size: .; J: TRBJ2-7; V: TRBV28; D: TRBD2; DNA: TGTGCCAGCACCGCTAGCGGGGAGTTCTACGAGCAGTACTTC; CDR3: CASTASGEFYEQYF
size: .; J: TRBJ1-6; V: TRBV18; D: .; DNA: TGTGCCAGCTCACCGTCTCAACAGGGCAGGGTGGGATCACCCCTCCACTTT; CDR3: CASSPSQQGRVGSPLHF
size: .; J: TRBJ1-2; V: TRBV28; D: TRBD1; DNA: TGTGCCAGCGAAACAGGGGCTAACTATGGCTACACCTTC; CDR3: CASETGANYGYTF
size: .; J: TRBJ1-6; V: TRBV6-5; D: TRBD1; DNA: TGTGCCAGCAGTTGGGACAGGGAAGGTGGTTCACCCCTCCACTTT; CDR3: CASSWDREGGSPLHF
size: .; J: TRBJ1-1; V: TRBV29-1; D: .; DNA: TGCAGCGATTATCCGGGTTTCGATGGAGCTTTCTTT; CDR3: CSDYPGFDGAFF
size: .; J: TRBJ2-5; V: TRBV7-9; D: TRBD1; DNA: TGTGCCAGCAGCTCCCGACAGGGGGCAACCCAGTACTTC; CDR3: CASSSRQGATQYF
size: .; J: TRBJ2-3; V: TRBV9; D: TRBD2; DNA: TGTGCCAGCAGCGTAGAGCGGGGAGCGGGGGGGATGACAGATACGCAGTATTTT; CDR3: CASSVERGAGGMTDTQYF
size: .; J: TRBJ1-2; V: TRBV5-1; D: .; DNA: TGCGCCAGCAGCTTGAGGACACTGTTATATGGCTACACCTTC; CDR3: CASSLRTLLYGYTF
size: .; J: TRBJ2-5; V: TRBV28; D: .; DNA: TGTGCCAGCGGGGCTCCGTCGGAGACCCAGTACTTC; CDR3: CASGAPSETQYF
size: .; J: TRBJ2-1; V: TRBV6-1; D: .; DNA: TGTGCCAGCTCTCCAGACAGCTCCTACAATGAGCAGTTCTTC; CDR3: CASSPDSSYNEQFF
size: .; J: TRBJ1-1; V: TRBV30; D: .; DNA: TGTGCCTGGAGTCGCCGGTTGAACACTGAAGCTTTCTTT; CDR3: CAWSRRLNTEAFF
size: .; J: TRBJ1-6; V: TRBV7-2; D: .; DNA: TGTGCCAGCAGCTCGTATCCCGGCTCCTATAATTCACCCCTCCACTTT; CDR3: CASSSYPGSYNSPLHF
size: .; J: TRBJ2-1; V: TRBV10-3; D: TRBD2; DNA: TGTGCCATCAGTTCCATAGCGGGCTCCTACAATGAGCAGTTCTTC; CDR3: CAISSIAGSYNEQFF